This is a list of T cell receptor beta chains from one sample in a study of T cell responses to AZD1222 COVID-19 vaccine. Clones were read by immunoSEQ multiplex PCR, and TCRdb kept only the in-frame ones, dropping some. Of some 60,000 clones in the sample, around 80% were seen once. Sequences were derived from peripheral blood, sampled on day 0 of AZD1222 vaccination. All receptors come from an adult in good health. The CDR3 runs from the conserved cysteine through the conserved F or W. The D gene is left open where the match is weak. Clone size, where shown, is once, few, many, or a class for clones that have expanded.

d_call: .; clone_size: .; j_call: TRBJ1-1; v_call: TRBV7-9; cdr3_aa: CASSLGGREGTEAFF; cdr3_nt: TGTGCCAGCAGCTTAGGAGGGCGTGAGGGGACTGAAGCTTTCTTT
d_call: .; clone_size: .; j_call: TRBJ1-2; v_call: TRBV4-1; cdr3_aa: CASSRRTEFTYGYTF; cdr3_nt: TGCGCCAGCAGCCGACGGACAGAATTTACCTATGGCTACACCTTC
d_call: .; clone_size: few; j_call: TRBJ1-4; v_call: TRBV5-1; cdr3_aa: CASSLVGGPEKLFF; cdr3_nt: TGCGCCAGCAGCTTGGTTGGGGGTCCTGAAAAACTGTTTTTT
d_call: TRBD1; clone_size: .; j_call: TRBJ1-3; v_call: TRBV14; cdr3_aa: CASSPDRAGNTIYF; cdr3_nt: TGTGCCAGCAGCCCGGACAGGGCTGGAAACACCATATATTTT
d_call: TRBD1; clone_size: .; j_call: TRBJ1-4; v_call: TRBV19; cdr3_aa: CASNLREQGTNEKLFF; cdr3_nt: TGTGCCAGTAATCTGAGGGAACAGGGGACTAATGAAAAACTGTTTTTT
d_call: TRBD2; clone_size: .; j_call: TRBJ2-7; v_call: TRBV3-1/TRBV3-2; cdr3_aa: CASSQGLAGGDEQYF; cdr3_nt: TGTGCCAGCAGCCAGGGACTAGCGGGGGGAGACGAGCAGTACTTC
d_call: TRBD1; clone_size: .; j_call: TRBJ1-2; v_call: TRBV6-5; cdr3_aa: CASRAGQGLNGYTF; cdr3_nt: TGTGCCAGCAGGGCAGGACAGGGCTTGAACGGCTACACCTTC
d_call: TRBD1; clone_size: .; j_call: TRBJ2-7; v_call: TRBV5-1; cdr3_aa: CASSLGDRAGNEQYF; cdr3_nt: TGCGCCAGCAGCTTGGGGGACAGGGCAGGGAACGAGCAGTACTTC
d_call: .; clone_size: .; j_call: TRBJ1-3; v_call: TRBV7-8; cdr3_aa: CASSIGRRYGNTIYF; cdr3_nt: TGTGCCAGCTCAATCGGCCGTAGATACGGAAACACCATATATTTT
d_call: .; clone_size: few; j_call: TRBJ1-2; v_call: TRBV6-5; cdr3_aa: CASSPRTVGGYTF; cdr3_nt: TGTGCCAGCAGTCCCCGGACAGTGGGTGGCTACACCTTC
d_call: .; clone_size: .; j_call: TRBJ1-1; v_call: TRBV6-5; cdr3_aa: CASQNLTEAFF; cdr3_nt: TGTGCCAGCCAGAACCTCACTGAAGCTTTCTTT
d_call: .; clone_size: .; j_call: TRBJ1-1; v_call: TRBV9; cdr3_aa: CASSVATGPEAFF; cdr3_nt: TGTGCCAGCAGCGTAGCCACAGGGCCAGAAGCTTTCTTT
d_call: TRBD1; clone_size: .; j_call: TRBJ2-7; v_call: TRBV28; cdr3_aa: CASSFYKLRGRLGDEQYF; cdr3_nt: TGTGCCAGCAGTTTTTATAAACTCAGGGGGCGTTTGGGGGACGAGCAGTACTTC
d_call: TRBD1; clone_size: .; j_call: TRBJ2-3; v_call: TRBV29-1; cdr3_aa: CSVGTGGTDTQYF; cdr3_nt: TGCAGCGTTGGGACAGGGGGCACAGATACGCAGTATTTT